This T cell receptor (beta chain) was observed in a study of shared clonotypes between healthy human individuals. Naive CD8 cells lacked CD45RO, underwent positive selection for CCR7 and left out terminally differentiated effector memory CD45RA+ cells. Recent vaccinations or acute infections were absent in the healthy HIV-negative adult donors. Measured with immunoSEQ multiplex PCR; TCRdb has only the in-frame clones, and not every one. The sample has roughly 2.1 million clones; just over 90% are singletons. On this clone itself: Other DNA sequences from this sample encode an identical CDR3 as well.

CDR3 length: 13 amino acids. CDR1 and CDR2 (germline): SGHTA, FQGNSA. V was shortened by 5 bases and J by 7 bases, with 12 bases between the two germline ends. The receptor was isolated from a man aged 18 to 29 in good health. Some clones in this sample may be carry-over from other donors' samples. The chain links TRBV7-2 to TRBJ1-5, with D perhaps TRBD1 (5 bases). Sequenced material: naive CD8+ T cells from PBMCs. CDR3 loop: CASSLRGGQPQHF. In nucleotides, the CDR3 is TGTGCCAGCAGCCTAAGGGGTGGGCAGCCCCAGCATTTT.